Listed here are 21 T cell receptor beta chains from one sample, sequenced in a study of T-cell reconstitution after alpha-beta-depleted transplantation in children. Unique molecular identifiers were incorporated into the prepared TCRbeta library. TCRdb reprocessed the PCR reads via MiXCR and lists one record per CDR3 protein. The sample has roughly 100,000 distinct CDR3 sequences, about 8% seen once. The sequencing here drew on PBMCs, taken before TCRalphabeta/CD19-depleted stem cell transplant. The receptor source for this set is a boy between 2 and 10 years old with acute lymphoblastic leukemia, due to receive a stem cell transplant.

This clonotype was picked up many times. V usage is TRBV7-3 and J usage is TRBJ2-3; D is undetermined. The CDR3 sequence is 15 residues long. Germline assignment: CDR1 SGHTA and CDR2 FQGTGA. Trimming pared 0 bases from V and 1 base from J, leaving 8 bases between. The CDR3, as DNA: TGTGCCAGCAGCTTAACGGCGGTTGGCACAGATACGCAGTATTTT. This codes for CASSLTAVGTDTQYF.

This clonotype was picked up many times. The J gene is TRBJ2-5, the V gene TRBV12-5; D not certain. Germline V gene data show CDR1 as LGHNT and CDR2 as FRNRAP. V was trimmed by 6 bases and J by 4 bases, leaving 21 bases between them. This CDR3 is built from 16 residues. In DNA, the CDR3 is TGTGCTAGTGGCCCCACCCCGGGCCCTCCCCCAGAGACCCAGTACTTC. Translated, it gives CASGPTPGPPPETQYF. Drawing the rest from reference TRBV12-5 and TRBJ2-5, the complete variable domain is DARVTQTPRHKVTEMGQEVTMRCQPILGHNTVFWYRQTMMQGLELLAYFRNRAPLDDSGMPKDRFSAEMPDATLATLKIQPSEPRDSAVYFCASGPTPGPPPETQYFGPGTRLLVL.

Ten or more counts support this clonotype. The gene calls are TRBV5-1 and TRBJ2-3, with D possibly being TRBD2 (5 bases). From germline, CDR1 is SGHRS and CDR2 YFSETQ. This CDR3 spans 14 amino acids. The V end lost 4 bases, the J end lost 2 bases, and 11 bases lay between the germline ends. The CDR3 DNA follows: TGCGCCAGCAGCCTTAGCGCCCTCACAGATACGCAGTATTTT. Amino acid sequence: CASSLSALTDTQYF.

There are many counts of this clonotype. The chain uses TRBV5-1 and TRBJ2-5, with TRBD2 matching 10 bases. The CDR3 runs 15 residues. Germline V gene sequence: CDR1 SGHRS, CDR2 YFSETQ. The trim removed 0 bases at V and 5 bases at J, leaving 4 bases unmatched. Written as DNA, the CDR3 is TGCGCCAGCAGCTTGGCAGCGGGGGGGCGTGAGACCCAGTACTTC. It encodes CASSLAAGGRETQYF. Full variable domain (rest looked up from reference TRBV5-1 and TRBJ2-5): KAGVTQTPRYLIKTRGQQVTLSCSPISGHRSVSWYQQTPGQGLQFLFEYFSETQRNKGNFPGRFSGRQFSNSRSEMNVSTLELGDSALYLCASSLAAGGRETQYFGPGTRLLVL.

This clonotype was seen a handful of times. The gene calls are TRBV9 and TRBJ2-7; D possibly corresponds to TRBD2 (6 bases). The CDR3 loop spans 16 amino acids. Trimming cost V 4 bases and J 3 bases, with 20 bases left between them. Germline CDR1 SGDLS, CDR2 YYNGEE. The CDR3 loop reads CASSPREGRGIYEQYF. The CDR3 DNA reads TGTGCCAGCAGCCCCAGGGAAGGGCGGGGAATCTACGAGCAGTACTTC. The full variable domain, its missing parts supplied by reference TRBV9 and TRBJ2-7, is DSGVTQTPKHLITATGQRVTLRCSPRSGDLSVYWYQQSLDQGLQFLIQYYNGEERAKGNILERFSAQQFPDLHSELNLSSLELGDSALYFCASSPREGRGIYEQYFGPGTRLTVT.

This clonotype occurred a few times. The genes are TRBV20-1 and TRBJ2-1; 7 nucleotides align to TRBD2. The CDR3 is 13 residues long. The ends lost 3 bases at V and 6 bases at J; junction bases unmatched: 5. Germline V gene sequence: CDR1 DFQATT, CDR2 SNEGSKA (reference sequence). The CDR3 DNA is TGCAGTGCTAGGACTAGCAACGGCAATGAGCAGTTCTTC. Residues: CSARTSNGNEQFF.

The chain carries TRBV29-1 and TRBJ2-5; D is perhaps TRBD2 (7 bases). CDR1 SQVTM and CDR2 ANQGSEA come from the germline V gene. V was clipped by 4 bases and J by 5 bases, with 17 bases between them. This CDR3 contains 14 residues. Here the CDR3 reads CSVVRGPARETQYF. CDR3 DNA: TGCAGCGTTGTGCGGGGGCCAGCACGGGAGACCCAGTACTTC.

The V and J genes are TRBV3-1 and TRBJ2-4, with 8 bases identical to TRBD2. The CDR3 has 14 amino acids. CDR1 LGHDT and CDR2 YNNKEL come from the germline V gene (reference sequence). V dropped 4 bases and J dropped 7; count of bases not matched to a gene: 6. CDR3 sequence reads: CASSRPGGENIQYF. Here the CDR3 DNA reads TGTGCCAGCAGCCGCCCCGGGGGGGAGAACATTCAGTACTTC.

This clonotype was seen ten or more times. The genes are TRBV4-2 and TRBJ2-6; D is unclear. The length of the CDR3 is 16 residues. CDR1 is LGHNA and CDR2 is YNFKEQ in the germline V gene. Trimming shortened V by 0 bases and J by 0 bases, and 6 bases separated the two germline ends. Here the CDR3 reads CASSQDSPSGANVLTF. The CDR3 region has the DNA TGTGCCAGCAGCCAAGATTCCCCCTCTGGGGCCAACGTCCTGACTTTC.

The CDR3, as DNA: TGTGCCAGCAGACCGTCGGGGGTGAGTGGCTACACCTTC. Protein product: CASRPSGVSGYTF. The rearrangement links TRBV28 to TRBJ1-2, with D maybe TRBD1 (5 bases). Germline lookup yields CDR1 MDHEN and CDR2 SYDVKM. The CDR3 length is 13 residues. Trimming shortened V by 6 bases and J by 7 bases, and 15 bases separated the two germline ends.

This clonotype has at least ten counts. This sequence joins TRBV15 and TRBJ2-1; D not certain. The CDR3 covers 17 residues. Trimming pared 2 bases from V and 6 bases from J, leaving 20 bases between. CDR1 is LNHNV, CDR2 YYDKDF, per germline (reference sequence). The CDR3 DNA reads as TGTGCCACCAGCAGAAAGGCCAGAGACACCCCAGGCAATGAGCAGTTCTTC. Translation: CATSRKARDTPGNEQFF.

This clonotype was seen a few times. The chain couples TRBV5-4 to TRBJ1-5; D is uncertain. Germline loops: CDR1 SGHNT, CDR2 YYREEE (reference sequence). This CDR3 has 13 amino acids. Trimming cost V 0 bases and J 8 bases, with 9 bases left between them. CDR3 sequence reads: CASSLDSLKPQHF. In DNA, the CDR3 is TGTGCCAGCAGCTTGGATTCGTTAAAGCCCCAGCATTTT.

This clonotype was counted between two and nine times. The chain employs TRBV6-1 and TRBJ1-4, with TRBD1 identical over 9 bases. CDR3 length equals 15 residues. In germline, CDR1 is MNHNS, CDR2 SASEGT. Trimming took 6 bases from V and 8 from J; bases not matched to a gene: 10. CDR3 in amino acids: CASSRYDRGEEKLFF. The CDR3 DNA reads TGTGCCAGCAGCCGATACGACAGGGGGGAAGAAAAACTGTTTTTT.

This clonotype was counted at least ten times. The V gene is TRBV5-1, the J gene TRBJ2-5, with TRBD2 matching over 11 bases. The V gene end was trimmed by 2 bases and the J gene end by 0 bases; junction bases not matched to a gene: 6. Germline assignment: CDR1 SGHRS and CDR2 YFSETQ. This CDR3 spans 17 amino acids. CDR3 residues: CASSLGLAGGYQETQYF. The CDR3 region has the DNA TGCGCCAGCAGCTTAGGCCTAGCGGGGGGTTACCAAGAGACCCAGTACTTC.

This clonotype came up many times. The chain joins TRBV7-6 to TRBJ2-1; D tentatively fits TRBD1 or TRBD2 (5 bases each). The CDR3 runs to 14 residues. Germline V gene lookup returns CDR1 SGHVS and CDR2 FNYEAQ. V gave up 4 bases and J gave up 3 bases, with 10 bases separating them. CDR3: CASSSRGFYNEQFF. The CDR3 coding sequence is TGTGCCAGCAGCTCCCGGGGCTTCTACAATGAGCAGTTCTTC.

Comments on this clonotype: One end of the junction fails to match germline, which may point to a read error. CDR3 region: CASGQGTGDEQFF. The CDR3 DNA sequence: TGTGCCAGCGGCCAGGGTACAGGGGATGAGCAGTTCTTC. The chain uses TRBV14 and TRBJ2-1, with 7 bases lining up with TRBD1. This CDR3 comprises 13 residues. Germline V gives CDR1 SGHDN, CDR2 FVKESK.

The rearrangement joins TRBV7-7 to TRBJ2-2, with D possibly being TRBD1 (6 bases). Germline CDR1 SSHAT, CDR2 FNYEAQ (reference sequence). The length of the CDR3 is 14 residues. V shed 5 bases and J shed 5 bases, with 12 bases lying between them. CDR3 sequence (DNA): TGTGCCAGCAGCCTATCTCAGGGGACCGGGGAGCTGTTTTTT. Residues: CASSLSQGTGELFF.

This clonotype has only a few counts. The chain combines TRBV5-1 with TRBJ2-1; 12 nucleotides line up with TRBD2. Germline V gene data show CDR1 as SGHRS and CDR2 as YFSETQ. CDR3 length: 16 residues. V was clipped by 3 bases and J by 0 bases; unmatched bases: 1. CDR3 coding DNA: TGCGCCAGCAGCTGGACTAGCGGGGACTCCTACAATGAGCAGTTCTTC. As protein: CASSWTSGDSYNEQFF.

There are many counts of this clonotype. The chain couples TRBV12-3 or TRBV12-4 to TRBJ2-3, with D unresolved. The CDR3 has 13 amino acids. V lost 8 bases to trimming and J lost 4 bases, with 13 bases between them. In DNA, the CDR3 is TGTGCCAGCCGGAGTACAGCAGCAGATACGCAGTATTTT. Translation gives CASRSTAADTQYF.

The chain combines TRBV10-3 with TRBJ2-7, with 9 bases that match TRBD1. This CDR3 has 15 residues. V dropped 6 bases and J dropped 0; count of bases not matched to a gene: 6. The germline CDR1 and CDR2 sequences are ENHRY and SYGVKD. Written as DNA, the CDR3 is TGTGCCATCAGACCGGACAGGGGCATCTCCTACGAGCAGTACTTC. This codes for CAIRPDRGISYEQYF.

This clonotype was counted at least ten times. The chain is built from TRBV7-2 and TRBJ2-7; maybe TRBD2 (6 bases). V gave up 6 bases and J gave up 2 bases, with 11 bases separating them. The germline gives CDR1 SGHTA, CDR2 FQGNSA. There are 13 residues in the CDR3. CDR3 residues: CASSWDFAYEQYF. The CDR3, as DNA: TGTGCCAGCAGTTGGGACTTTGCCTACGAGCAGTACTTC.